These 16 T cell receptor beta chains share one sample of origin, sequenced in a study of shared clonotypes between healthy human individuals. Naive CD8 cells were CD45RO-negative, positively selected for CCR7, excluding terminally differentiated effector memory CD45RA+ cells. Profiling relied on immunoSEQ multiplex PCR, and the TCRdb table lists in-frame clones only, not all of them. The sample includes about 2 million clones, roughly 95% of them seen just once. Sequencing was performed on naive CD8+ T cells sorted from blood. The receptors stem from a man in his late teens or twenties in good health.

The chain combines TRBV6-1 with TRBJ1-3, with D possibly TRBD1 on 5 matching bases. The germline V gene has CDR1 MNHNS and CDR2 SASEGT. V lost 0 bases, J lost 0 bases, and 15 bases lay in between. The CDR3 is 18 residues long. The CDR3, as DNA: TGTGCCAGCAGTGAAGCTTCTAGCGGGGGAAGCTCTGGAAACACCATATATTTT. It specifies CASSEASSGGSSGNTIYF.

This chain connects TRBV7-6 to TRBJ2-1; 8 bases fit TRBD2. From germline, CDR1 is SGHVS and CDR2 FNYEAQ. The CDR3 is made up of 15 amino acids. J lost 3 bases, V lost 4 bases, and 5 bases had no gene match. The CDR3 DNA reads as TGTGCCAGCAGCTCACTAGCGGAGATCTACAATGAGCAGTTCTTC. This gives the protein CASSSLAEIYNEQFF.

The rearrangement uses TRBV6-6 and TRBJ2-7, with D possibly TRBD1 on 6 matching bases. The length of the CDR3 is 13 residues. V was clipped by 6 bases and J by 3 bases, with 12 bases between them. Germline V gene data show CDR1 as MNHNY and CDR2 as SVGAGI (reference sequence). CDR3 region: CASSPGHRYEQYF. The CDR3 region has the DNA TGTGCCAGCAGCCCGGGACACCGCTACGAGCAGTACTTC.

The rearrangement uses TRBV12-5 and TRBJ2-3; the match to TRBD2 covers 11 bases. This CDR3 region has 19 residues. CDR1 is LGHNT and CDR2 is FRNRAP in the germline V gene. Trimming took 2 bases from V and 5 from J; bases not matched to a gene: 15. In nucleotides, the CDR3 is TGTGCTAGTGGTTTGCCGGGACTAGCGGAACCCGGCAACATAGATACGCAGTATTTT. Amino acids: CASGLPGLAEPGNIDTQYF.

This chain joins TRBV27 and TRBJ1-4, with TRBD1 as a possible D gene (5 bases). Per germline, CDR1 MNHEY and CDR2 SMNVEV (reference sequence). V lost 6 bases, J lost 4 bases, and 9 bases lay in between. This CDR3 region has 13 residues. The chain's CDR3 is CASRTDLNEKLFF. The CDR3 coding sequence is TGTGCCAGCAGGACAGACCTTAATGAAAAACTGTTTTTT.

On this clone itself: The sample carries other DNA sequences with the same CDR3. The CDR3 DNA reads TGTGCCAGCAGCGTCGGCGGAGGGGATACGCAGTATTTT. As protein: CASSVGGGDTQYF. This chain connects TRBV9 to TRBJ2-3; tentatively, D is TRBD2 (6 bases). The V gene lost 2 bases and the J gene lost 6 bases, with 10 bases spanning the gap. CDR1 SGDLS and CDR2 YYNGEE come from the germline V gene. This CDR3 spans 13 amino acids.

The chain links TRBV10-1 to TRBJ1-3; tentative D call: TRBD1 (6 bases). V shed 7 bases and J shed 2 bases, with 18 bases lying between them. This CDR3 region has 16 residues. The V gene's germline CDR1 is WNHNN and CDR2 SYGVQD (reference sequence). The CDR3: CASNRDTRRAGNTIYF. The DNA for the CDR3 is TGCGCCAGCAATAGGGACACCAGGCGGGCTGGAAACACCATATATTTT.

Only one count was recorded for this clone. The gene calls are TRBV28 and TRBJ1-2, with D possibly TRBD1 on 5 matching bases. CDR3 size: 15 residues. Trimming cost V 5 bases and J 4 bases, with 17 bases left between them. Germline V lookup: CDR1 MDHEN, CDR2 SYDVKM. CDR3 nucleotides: TGTGCCAGCAGTGCCGTGGGGCAGTACCTCTATGGCTACACCTTC. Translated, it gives CASSAVGQYLYGYTF.

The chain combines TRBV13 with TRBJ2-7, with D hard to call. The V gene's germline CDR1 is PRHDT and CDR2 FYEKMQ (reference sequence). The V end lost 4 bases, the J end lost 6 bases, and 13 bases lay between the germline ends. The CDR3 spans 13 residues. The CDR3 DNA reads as TGTGCCAGCAGCTCGACGGACGGATCCGAGCAGTACTTC. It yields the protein CASSSTDGSEQYF.

The CDR3 DNA reads TGTGCCAGCAGCTCGTCGGCGGTCCTAGCGTACCAAGAGACCCAGTACTTC. This encodes CASSSSAVLAYQETQYF. The chain links TRBV5-4 to TRBJ2-5; maybe TRBD2 (6 bases). The CDR3 sequence is 17 residues long. The V gene lost 3 bases and the J gene lost 0 bases, with 18 bases spanning the gap. CDR1 is SGHNT and CDR2 is YYREEE in the germline V gene (reference sequence).

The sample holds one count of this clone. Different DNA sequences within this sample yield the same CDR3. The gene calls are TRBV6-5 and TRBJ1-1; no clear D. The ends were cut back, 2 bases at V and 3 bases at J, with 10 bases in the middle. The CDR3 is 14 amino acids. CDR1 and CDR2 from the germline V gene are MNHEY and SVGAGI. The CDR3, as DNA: TGTGCCAGCAGTTACCTCCGGGCGGACACTGAAGCTTTCTTT. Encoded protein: CASSYLRADTEAFF.

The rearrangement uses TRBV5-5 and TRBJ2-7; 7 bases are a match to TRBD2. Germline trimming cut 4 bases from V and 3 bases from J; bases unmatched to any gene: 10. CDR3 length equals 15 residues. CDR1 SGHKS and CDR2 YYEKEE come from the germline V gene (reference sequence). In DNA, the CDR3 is TGTGCCAGCAGCCCACCGGGACTACCGATCTACGAGCAGTACTTC. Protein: CASSPPGLPIYEQYF.

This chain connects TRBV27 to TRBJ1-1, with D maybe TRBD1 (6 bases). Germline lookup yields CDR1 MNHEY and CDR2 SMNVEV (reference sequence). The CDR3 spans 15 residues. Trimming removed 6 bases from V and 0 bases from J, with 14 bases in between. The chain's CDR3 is CASSSRTDMNTEAFF. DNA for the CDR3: TGTGCCAGCAGCTCCAGGACAGACATGAACACTGAAGCTTTCTTT.

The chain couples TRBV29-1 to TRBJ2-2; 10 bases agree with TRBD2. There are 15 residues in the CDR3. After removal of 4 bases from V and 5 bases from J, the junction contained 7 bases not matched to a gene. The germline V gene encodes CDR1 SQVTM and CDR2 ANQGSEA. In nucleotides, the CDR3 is TGCAGCGTTGTTGGACTAGCGGACGATACCGGGGAGCTGTTTTTT. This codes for CSVVGLADDTGELFF.

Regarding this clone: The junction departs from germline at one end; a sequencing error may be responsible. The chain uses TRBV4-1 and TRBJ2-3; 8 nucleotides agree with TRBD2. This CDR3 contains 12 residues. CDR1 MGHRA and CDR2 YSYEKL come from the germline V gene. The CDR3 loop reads CASSQVAGIIGF. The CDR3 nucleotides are TGCGCCAGCAGCCAAGTAGCGGGAATTATAGGGTTT.

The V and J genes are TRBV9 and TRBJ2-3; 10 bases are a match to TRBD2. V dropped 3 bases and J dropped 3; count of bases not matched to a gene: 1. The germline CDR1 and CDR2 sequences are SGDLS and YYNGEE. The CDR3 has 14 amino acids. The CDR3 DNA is TGTGCCAGCAGCGATAGCGGGGGGACAGATACGCAGTATTTT. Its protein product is CASSDSGGTDTQYF.